These 30 T cell receptor beta chains were all obtained from the same sample, sequenced in a study of T cells in Graves' hyperthyroidism and ophthalmopathy. RNA transcripts yielded amplified TCR beta CDR3 regions. The HTBI primer set served for first-round RT-PCR of the TCR CDR3. TCRdb passed the multiplex PCR reads through MiXCR, listing each CDR3 protein once. The table lists under 750,000 distinct CDR3 sequences, around 19% of them singletons. Sequenced sample: blood. Receptor source: a woman aged 50 to 60 with Graves' hyperthyroidism that later progressed to Graves' ophthalmopathy.

The chain combines TRBV27 with TRBJ1-1; D remains ambiguous. CDR1 and CDR2 from the germline V gene are MNHEY and SMNVEV (reference sequence). The length of the CDR3 is 13 residues. The V end was cut by 5 bases, the J end by 6 bases, with 13 bases between. CDR3 nucleotide sequence: TGTGCCAGCAGTGTCGCAGGAGGCCCTGAAGCTTTCTTT. Its translation is CASSVAGGPEAFF.

J is TRBJ2-2 and V is TRBV20-1; TRBD1 matches at 7 bases. The CDR3 extends over 16 amino acids. V trimming: 1 base; J trimming: 3 bases; junction bases outside the gene matches: 8. Germline loops: CDR1 DFQATT, CDR2 SNEGSKA (reference sequence). CDR3 coding DNA: TGCAGTGCTAGAGGTTTTGACAGGGCGGACACCGGGGAGCTGTTTTTT. Translated: CSARGFDRADTGELFF.

The CDR3, as DNA: TGCGCCAGCAGCCAAGCAAGCCGGGCGAACACCGGGGAGCTGTTTTTT. Residues: CASSQASRANTGELFF. V and J are TRBV4-1 and TRBJ2-2, with D unclear. This CDR3 has 16 residues. V lost 1 base, J lost 0 bases, and 9 bases lay in between. Germline V gives CDR1 MGHRA, CDR2 YSYEKL.

This clonotype was recorded a few times. The rearrangement uses TRBV11-2 and TRBJ1-3; D is uncertain. CDR3 length: 15 amino acids. The germline V and J ends were trimmed by 0 bases and 3 bases, with 9 bases remaining between them. CDR1 and CDR2 from the germline V gene are SGHAT and FQNNGV. The CDR3 region has the DNA TGTGCCAGCAGCTTAGATCTGAGTATTGGAAACACCATATATTTT. Amino acid sequence: CASSLDLSIGNTIYF.

This clonotype was counted between two and nine times. The rearrangement joins TRBV6-5 to TRBJ2-7; no firm D call. V dropped 0 bases and J dropped 3 bases, with 9 bases sitting between them. The CDR3 runs to 14 residues. Germline V gene data show CDR1 as MNHEY and CDR2 as SVGAGI. Written as DNA, the CDR3 is TGTGCCAGCAGTTACTCCGTCCAGGTCTACGAGCAGTACTTC. This codes for CASSYSVQVYEQYF.

This chain links TRBV27 with TRBJ1-6; D perhaps matches TRBD1 (6 bases). This CDR3 contains 14 residues. Germline V gene lookup returns CDR1 MNHEY and CDR2 SMNVEV (reference sequence). Trimming cost V 2 bases and J 8 bases, with 10 bases left between them. The CDR3 protein is CASSLRQGYSPLHF. As DNA, the CDR3 is TGTGCCAGCAGTTTACGGCAGGGGTATTCACCCCTCCACTTT.

This clonotype was picked up many times. The chain combines TRBV3-1 with TRBJ2-1; TRBD2 aligns across 8 bases. Trimming cost V 8 bases and J 4 bases; bases outside gene matches: 13. The CDR3 has 16 amino acids. Germline V lookup: CDR1 LGHDT, CDR2 YNNKEL (reference sequence). CDR3 coding DNA: TGTGCCAGCTCGTTCGGGGAGCGGGGGAGTTACAATGAGCAGTTCTTC. Translation gives CASSFGERGSYNEQFF.

CDR3 sequence reads: CAIRDETDTQETQYF. In DNA form, the CDR3 reads TGTGCCATCAGAGACGAGACGGACACCCAAGAGACCCAGTACTTC. The gene calls are TRBV10-3 and TRBJ2-5; D is perhaps TRBD1 (5 bases). Germline assignment: CDR1 ENHRY and CDR2 SYGVKD. V was cut by 6 bases and J by 1 base, with 15 bases left in between. This CDR3 contains 15 residues.

This clonotype showed up many times. The V gene is TRBV12-3 or TRBV12-4, the J gene TRBJ1-5; D might be TRBD1 (5 bases). CDR3 size: 13 residues. Trimming removed 7 bases at V and 7 bases at J, with 14 bases between. The CDR3 sequence: CASTQGGGQPQHF. DNA of the CDR3: TGTGCCAGCACTCAGGGAGGAGGACAGCCCCAGCATTTT.

This clonotype was found many times. Written as DNA, the CDR3 is TGCGCCAGCAGCCCGGACAGGGTGGGCTACAATGAGCAGTTCTTC. Its translation: CASSPDRVGYNEQFF. The V gene is TRBV5-1, the J gene TRBJ2-1; 8 nucleotides agree with TRBD1. Per germline, CDR1 SGHRS and CDR2 YFSETQ. Unmatched junction bases numbered 6, after V lost 4 bases and J lost 3 bases. The CDR3 runs to 15 residues. Using reference TRBV5-1 and TRBJ2-1 for the parts outside the CDR3, the full variable domain is KAGVTQTPRYLIKTRGQQVTLSCSPISGHRSVSWYQQTPGQGLQFLFEYFSETQRNKGNFPGRFSGRQFSNSRSEMNVSTLELGDSALYLCASSPDRVGYNEQFFGPGTRLTVL.

This clonotype was picked up a small number of times. The genes are TRBV6-5 and TRBJ1-2, with D hard to call. The CDR3 length is 14 residues. The V end was cut by 0 bases, the J end by 6 bases, with 11 bases between. CDR1 is MNHEY and CDR2 is SVGAGI in the germline V gene. CDR3 bases: TGTGCCAGCAGTTACTCCCTGGGAATCGATGGCTACACCTTC. This encodes CASSYSLGIDGYTF.

At least ten counts were recorded for this clonotype. The chain joins TRBV5-1 to TRBJ1-1; no reliable D call. Trimming took off 2 bases at V and 0 bases at J, with 17 bases between the two ends. The CDR3 consists of 17 residues. CDR1 and CDR2 from the germline V gene are SGHRS and YFSETQ. The CDR3 protein is CASSFEPSGWVNTEAFF. CDR3 nucleotides: TGCGCCAGCAGCTTCGAACCTTCCGGGTGGGTGAACACTGAAGCTTTCTTT.

At least ten counts were recorded for this clonotype. The J gene is TRBJ1-4, the V gene TRBV5-1; 7 bases map to TRBD1. The CDR3 is 12 residues long. CDR1 is SGHRS, CDR2 YFSETQ, per germline. The V and J ends lost 4 bases and 11 bases, in that order; junction bases with no gene match: 5. The DNA of the CDR3 is TGCGCCAGCAGCGGGGACAGCCGGAAACTGTTTTTT. Translation gives CASSGDSRKLFF.

This chain joins TRBV6-1 and TRBJ2-7, with D perhaps TRBD2 (7 bases). This CDR3 comprises 18 residues. Germline values: CDR1 MNHNS, CDR2 SASEGT. Trimming stripped 5 bases from V and 5 bases from J, with 28 bases between. The CDR3 loop reads CASSYHFWGGGSIDEQYF. The CDR3 DNA sequence: TGTGCCAGCAGTTACCACTTTTGGGGGGGCGGTTCAATCGACGAGCAGTACTTC.

The chain uses TRBV27 and TRBJ1-6; 7 positions match TRBD1. The CDR3 is made up of 16 amino acids. CDR1 MNHEY and CDR2 SMNVEV come from the germline V gene (reference sequence). Trimming took 6 bases from V and 6 from J; bases not matched to a gene: 11. CDR3: CASRGWRGQGNSPLHF. CDR3 in DNA: TGTGCCAGCAGGGGATGGAGGGGGCAGGGTAATTCACCCCTCCACTTT.

This CDR3 reads CASSEFGYF. DNA for the CDR3: TGTGCCAGCAGTGAATTCGGTTACTTC. V and J are TRBV2 and TRBJ2-5; no definite D call. The CDR3 consists of 9 residues. V dropped 2 bases and J dropped 14 bases, with 6 bases sitting between them. From germline, CDR1 is SNHLY and CDR2 FYNNEI. Looking up the rest from reference TRBV2 and TRBJ2-5 gives the full variable domain: EPEVTQTPSHQVTQMGQEVILRCVPISNHLYFYWYRQILGQKVEFLVSFYNNEISEKSEIFDDQFSVERPDGSNFTLKIRSTKLEDSAMYFCASSEFGYFGPGTRLLVL.

This clonotype was observed at least ten times. CDR3 amino acids: CATRLAGGTGELFF. The CDR3 DNA reads TGTGCCACCCGACTAGCGGGGGGAACCGGGGAGCTGTTTTTT. The gene calls are TRBV11-1 and TRBJ2-2; TRBD2 aligns across 13 bases. After removal of 10 bases from V and 5 bases from J, the junction contained 4 bases not matched to a gene. CDR1 is SGHAT and CDR2 is FQDESV in the germline V gene (reference sequence). The CDR3 is made up of 14 amino acids. The full variable domain, in which reference TRBV11-1 and TRBJ2-2 provide the parts outside the CDR3, is EAEVAQSPRYKITEKSQAVAFWCDPISGHATLYWYRQILGQGPELLVQFQDESVVDDSQLPKDRFSAERLKGVDSTLKIQPAELGDSAMYLCATRLAGGTGELFFGEGSRLTVL.

The chain joins TRBV29-1 to TRBJ2-2; 8 bases are a match to TRBD1. Germline trimming cut 5 bases from V and 7 bases from J; bases unmatched to any gene: 12. Germline CDR1 is SQVTM and CDR2 is ANQGSEA. The CDR3 totals 15 residues. For the CDR3, the DNA is TGCAGCGTTACCAGGACAGGGAGAGTCGACGGGGAGCTGTTTTTT. This sequence encodes CSVTRTGRVDGELFF.

This rearrangement joins TRBV5-1 to TRBJ2-7; 7 bases are a match to TRBD2. The V gene end was trimmed by 0 bases and the J gene end by 7 bases; junction bases not matched to a gene: 7. The CDR3 is 14 residues long. CDR1 and CDR2 from the germline V gene are SGHRS and YFSETQ. CDR3 loop: CASSLELQAGEQYF. The CDR3 bases are TGCGCCAGCAGCTTGGAATTGCAAGCGGGGGAGCAGTACTTC.

There are many counts of this clonotype. This sequence joins TRBV7-2 and TRBJ2-1; TRBD2 aligns across 12 bases. Germline V CDR1 and CDR2: SGHTA, FQGNSA. V lost 1 base to trimming and J lost 5 bases; unmatched junction nucleotides: 3. The CDR3 is made up of 16 amino acids. The CDR3 spells CASSLGLAGGDNEQFF. The DNA for the CDR3 is TGTGCCAGCAGCTTAGGGCTAGCGGGGGGGGACAATGAGCAGTTCTTC.

This clonotype came up a few times. This sequence joins TRBV2 and TRBJ1-2; possibly TRBD1 for D (5 bases). Between the trimmed V and J ends, which lost 0 bases and 10 bases, there was a span of 12 bases. The length of the CDR3 is 13 residues. Germline V gene lookup returns CDR1 SNHLY and CDR2 FYNNEI. CDR3: CASSEAWAGHYTF. The CDR3 region has the DNA TGTGCCAGCAGTGAAGCGTGGGCCGGACACTACACCTTC.

The V gene is TRBV5-1, the J gene TRBJ1-4, with D possibly matching TRBD1 (5 bases). Germline V gene data show CDR1 as SGHRS and CDR2 as YFSETQ. V lost 4 bases to trimming and J lost 3 bases, with 13 bases between them. There are 15 residues in the CDR3. Here the CDR3 reads CASSPVRAANEKLFF. In DNA form, the CDR3 reads TGCGCCAGCAGCCCGGTCAGGGCGGCTAATGAAAAACTGTTTTTT. The variable domain in full, with the rest retrieved from reference TRBV5-1 and TRBJ1-4, is KAGVTQTPRYLIKTRGQQVTLSCSPISGHRSVSWYQQTPGQGLQFLFEYFSETQRNKGNFPGRFSGRQFSNSRSEMNVSTLELGDSALYLCASSPVRAANEKLFFGSGTQLSVL.

The chain links TRBV27 to TRBJ1-6; D perhaps matches TRBD1 (5 bases). Trimming cost V 7 bases and J 7 bases, with 11 bases left between them. Germline CDR1 reads MNHEY; CDR2 reads SMNVEV (reference sequence). The CDR3 has 13 residues. CDR3 residues: CASTHKGNSPLHF. In DNA form, the CDR3 reads TGTGCCAGCACTCACAAGGGGAATTCACCCCTCCACTTT.

This clonotype was counted ten times or more. The chain employs TRBV3-1 and TRBJ2-7; D ambiguous. The CDR3 has 16 residues. The V gene's germline CDR1 is LGHDT and CDR2 YNNKEL (reference sequence). V was trimmed by 4 bases and J by 0 bases, leaving 16 bases between them. The CDR3 bases are TGTGCCAGCAGCCCAAAGATGGTACACCACTCCTACGAGCAGTACTTC. Its translation: CASSPKMVHHSYEQYF.

This clonotype was found a few times. The gene calls are TRBV6-6 and TRBJ1-1; 7 bases map to TRBD1. This CDR3 has 16 amino acids. Trimming removed 0 bases from V and 1 base from J; junction bases left unmatched: 5. The germline CDR1 and CDR2 sequences are MNHNY and SVGAGI (reference sequence). CDR3: CASSYSRQGGNTEAFF. The CDR3 coding sequence is TGTGCCAGCAGTTACTCCCGACAGGGCGGGAACACTGAAGCTTTCTTT.

The chain links TRBV29-1 to TRBJ2-1; 12 nucleotides match TRBD2. Unmatched junction bases numbered 3, after V lost 8 bases and J lost 4 bases. The length of the CDR3 is 13 residues. The V gene's germline CDR1 is SQVTM and CDR2 ANQGSEA. The CDR3 is CSQLAGGYNEQFF. Written as DNA, the CDR3 is TGCAGCCAACTAGCGGGGGGTTACAATGAGCAGTTCTTC.

This clonotype was detected a few times. V usage is TRBV5-1 and J usage is TRBJ1-6; D perhaps matches TRBD1 (5 bases). Germline CDR1 SGHRS, CDR2 YFSETQ. Trimming pared 0 bases from V and 5 bases from J, leaving 12 bases between. The CDR3 is made up of 16 amino acids. The CDR3 protein is CASSLGAGRDNSPLHF. CDR3 DNA sequence: TGCGCCAGCAGCTTGGGGGCAGGGAGGGATAATTCACCCCTCCACTTT. Full variable domain (missing parts from reference TRBV5-1 and TRBJ1-6): KAGVTQTPRYLIKTRGQQVTLSCSPISGHRSVSWYQQTPGQGLQFLFEYFSETQRNKGNFPGRFSGRQFSNSRSEMNVSTLELGDSALYLCASSLGAGRDNSPLHFGNGTRLTVT.

The chain couples TRBV20-1 to TRBJ2-5; TRBD1 might be the D (5 bases). In germline, CDR1 is DFQATT, CDR2 SNEGSKA (reference sequence). CDR3 length: 12 amino acids. Trimming took 3 bases from V and 5 from J, leaving 10 bases between them. The CDR3 coding sequence is TGCAGTGCTAGCAGGGAAGGGGAGACCCAGTACTTC. This encodes CSASREGETQYF.

V gene TRBV3-1 combines with J gene TRBJ1-4; 7 positions agree with TRBD1. Trimming cost V 6 bases and J 4 bases; bases outside gene matches: 5. The CDR3 sequence is 14 residues long. Germline loops: CDR1 LGHDT, CDR2 YNNKEL (reference sequence). Here the CDR3 reads CASSRQGVNEKLFF. Here the CDR3 DNA reads TGTGCCAGCAGTCGACAGGGAGTTAATGAAAAACTGTTTTTT.

The chain uses TRBV2 and TRBJ1-1; TRBD1 matches at 10 bases. Germline-derived CDR1 and CDR2 are SNHLY and FYNNEI. V lost 2 bases and J lost 5; bases outside the gene matches: 5. The CDR3 runs to 15 residues. The chain's CDR3 is CASSERTGGRTEAFF. Written as DNA, the CDR3 is TGTGCCAGCAGTGAACGGACAGGGGGAAGGACTGAAGCTTTCTTT.